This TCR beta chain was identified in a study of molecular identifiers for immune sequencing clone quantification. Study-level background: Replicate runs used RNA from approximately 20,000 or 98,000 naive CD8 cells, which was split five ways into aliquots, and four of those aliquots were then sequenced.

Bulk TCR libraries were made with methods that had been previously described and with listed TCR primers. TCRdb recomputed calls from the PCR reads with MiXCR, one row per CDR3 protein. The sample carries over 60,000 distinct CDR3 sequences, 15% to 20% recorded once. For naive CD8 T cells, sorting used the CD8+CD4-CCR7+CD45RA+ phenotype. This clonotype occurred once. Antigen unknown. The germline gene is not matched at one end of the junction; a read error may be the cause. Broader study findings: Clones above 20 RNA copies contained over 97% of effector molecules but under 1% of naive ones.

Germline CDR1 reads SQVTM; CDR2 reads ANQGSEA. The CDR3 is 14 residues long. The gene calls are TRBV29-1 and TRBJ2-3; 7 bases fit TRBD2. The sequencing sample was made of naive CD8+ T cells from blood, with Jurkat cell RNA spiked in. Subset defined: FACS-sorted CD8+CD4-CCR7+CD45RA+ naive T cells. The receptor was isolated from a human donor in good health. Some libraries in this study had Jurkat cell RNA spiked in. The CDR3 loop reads CSVIGGSRADTQYF. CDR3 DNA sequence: TGTAGCGTTATAGGCGGGAGTCGGGCAGATACGCAGTATTTT.